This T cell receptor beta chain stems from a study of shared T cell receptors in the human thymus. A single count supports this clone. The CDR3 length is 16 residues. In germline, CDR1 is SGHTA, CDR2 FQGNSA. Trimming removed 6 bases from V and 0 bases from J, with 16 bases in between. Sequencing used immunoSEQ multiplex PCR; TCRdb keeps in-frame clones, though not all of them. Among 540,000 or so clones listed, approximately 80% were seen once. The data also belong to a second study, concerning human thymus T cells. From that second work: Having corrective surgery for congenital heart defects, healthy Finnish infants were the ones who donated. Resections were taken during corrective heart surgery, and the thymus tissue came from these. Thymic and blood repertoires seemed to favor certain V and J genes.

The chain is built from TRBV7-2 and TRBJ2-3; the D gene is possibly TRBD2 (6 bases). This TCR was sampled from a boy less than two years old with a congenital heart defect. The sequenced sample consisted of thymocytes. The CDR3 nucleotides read TGTGCCAGCAGGTCCCCCGGGCGGGGAAGCACAGATACGCAGTATTTT. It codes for CASRSPGRGSTDTQYF.